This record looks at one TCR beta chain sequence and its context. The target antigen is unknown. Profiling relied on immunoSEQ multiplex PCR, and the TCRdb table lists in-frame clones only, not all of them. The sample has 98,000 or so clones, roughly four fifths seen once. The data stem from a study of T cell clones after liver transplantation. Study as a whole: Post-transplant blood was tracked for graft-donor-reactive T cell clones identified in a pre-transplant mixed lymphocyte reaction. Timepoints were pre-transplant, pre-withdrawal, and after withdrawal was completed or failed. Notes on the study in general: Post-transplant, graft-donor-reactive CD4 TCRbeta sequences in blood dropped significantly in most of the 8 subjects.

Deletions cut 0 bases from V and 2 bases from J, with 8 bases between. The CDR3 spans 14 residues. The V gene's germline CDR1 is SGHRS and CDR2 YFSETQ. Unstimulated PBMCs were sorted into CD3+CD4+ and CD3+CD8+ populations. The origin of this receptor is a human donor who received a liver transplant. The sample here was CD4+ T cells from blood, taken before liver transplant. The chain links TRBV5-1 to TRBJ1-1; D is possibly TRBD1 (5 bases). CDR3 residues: CASSLGGPNTEAFF. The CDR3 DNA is TGCGCCAGCAGCTTGGGGGGACCCAACACTGAAGCTTTCTTT. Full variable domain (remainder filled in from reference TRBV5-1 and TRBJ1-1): KAGVTQTPRYLIKTRGQQVTLSCSPISGHRSVSWYQQTPGQGLQFLFEYFSETQRNKGNFPGRFSGRQFSNSRSEMNVSTLELGDSALYLCASSLGGPNTEAFFGQGTRLTVV.